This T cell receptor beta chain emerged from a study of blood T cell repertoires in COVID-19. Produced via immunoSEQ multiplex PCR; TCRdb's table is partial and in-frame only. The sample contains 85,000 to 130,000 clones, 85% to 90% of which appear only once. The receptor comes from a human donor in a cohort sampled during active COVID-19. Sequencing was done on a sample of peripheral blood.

CDR3 in amino acids: CASSLGSSLAMSSYNEQFF. The CDR3 region has the DNA TGTGCCAGCAGCTTGGGTAGTTCTCTAGCGATGAGCTCCTACAATGAGCAGTTCTTC. The genes are TRBV7-8 and TRBJ2-1; maybe TRBD2 (6 bases). With 3 bases removed from V and 0 bases from J, the gap between germline ends came to 21 bases. This CDR3 has 19 residues. CDR1 is SGHVS and CDR2 is FQNEAQ in the germline V gene.